This T cell receptor (beta chain) derives from a study of T cell repertoires in cytomegalovirus infection. Overall study context: Alongside well-studied HLA-B-restricted CMV epitopes, recently identified HLA-C-restricted CMV epitopes were also used. Indicated by public TCR beta signatures were CMV infection and matching HLA type.

Study-wide points: Totalled public TCR beta family frequency picked out people who carried CMV plus the relevant HLA. The ex vivo response was dominated by HLA-C-restricted CMV-specific TCR beta clonotypes.

The table lists this clonotype with many counts. Its target is not known. This CDR3 region has 15 residues. The trim removed 3 bases at V and 8 bases at J, leaving 9 bases unmatched. The germline gives CDR1 SGHTA, CDR2 FQGNSA. A single record per CDR3 protein comes from TCRdb applying MiXCR to the reads. This table has approximately 270,000 distinct CDR3 sequences, around 20% appearing once. This clonotype was sampled from a human donor in good health (CMV status not recorded). Some clones in this sample may be carry-over from other donors' samples. This material consisted of cultured PBMCs, taken from culture after CMV antigen stimulation. The chain is built from TRBV7-2 and TRBJ2-1; 8 bases map to TRBD2. The CDR3 region has the DNA TGTGCCAGCAGCTTCTCTTTGCGGGAGGTCTATGAGCAGTTCTTC. Protein: CASSFSLREVYEQFF.